Given below is one TCR beta chain in context. No antigen is known for it. Sequenced by immunoSEQ multiplex PCR; TCRdb stores in-frame clones only, minus some. The profile shows about 85,000 clones, around 85% of them singletons. The CDR3 runs to 16 residues. The junction had 6 bases not matched to a gene; V was cut back by 0 bases and J by 2 bases. Per the germline V gene, CDR1 is SGHRS and CDR2 is YFSETQ. This specimen comes from a study of T cell responses to AZD1222 COVID-19 vaccine. Turning to the study itself: Pooling of second doses given at about 4 or about 12 weeks was done.

Points from the study as a whole: The repertoires were collected only after the peak T cell response.

The sequences come from peripheral blood, collected on day 0 of AZD1222 vaccination. The genes are TRBV5-1 and TRBJ2-7; 9 bases agree with TRBD1. This sequence was found in an adult in good health. The CDR3 coding sequence is TGCGCCAGCAGCTTGGGCACAGGGGGCATTACCTACGAGCAGTACTTC. Translated: CASSLGTGGITYEQYF.